This T cell receptor beta chain was sequenced during a study of blood T cells in healthy people across ages (dated by TCRdb to about 2015). Regarding the research as a whole: In model experiments, roughly one uniquely barcoded TCR beta cDNA molecule per two T cells was captured by template switching. Age-related changes in TCR beta repertoire diversity were measured in the study by deep sequencing normalized with unique cDNA molecular identifiers. Four age groups were formed from the donors: young (average 16 years), middle-aged (approximately 41), aged (62) and long-lived (82). To avoid experimental bias, donors of different ages were randomly spread across the sequencing lanes. Two additional independent replicas of 1 million unique cDNA reads from the same blood draw were analyzed for two donors (one aged 18 to 30 and one aged 80 or older).

Trimming at the junction amounts to 9 bases on V and 4 bases on J, and the germline ends lie 15 bases apart. Counted from cysteine to phenylalanine, this CDR3 has 13 amino acids. Here the CDR3 DNA is all that survives: 39 bases in frame from base 1. From a lookup of the germline V gene (reference sequence), CDR1 and CDR2 are MNHNY and SVGAGI. What the study reported, not specific to this receptor: As age increased, observed TCR beta diversity per million T cells dropped in a roughly linear way, and a significant reduction was already evident by age 40. There was a strong correlation between observed TCR beta diversity and the percentage of naive T cells measured by flow cytometry. Total diversity estimates from one million sequenced T cells were considered lower bounds and underestimates. Compared with the aged group, more naive CD4+ T cells, fewer expanded clones and increased TCR diversity were shown by the long-lived group, suggesting age selection. Because donor CMV infection status was unknown, age-related changes in expanded clonotypes were potentially confounded. Because profiling used bulk unsorted PBMCs, naive and antigen-experienced compartments could not be compared conclusively.

The donors were some 36 Caucasian individuals from Russia, aged roughly 6 to 90 years, who were systemically healthy. About 10 milliliters of peripheral blood were drawn from each donor into EDTA-treated Vacutainer tubes. Ficoll-Paque density-gradient centrifugation was used to isolate PBMCs, with at least 7 million per sample. Total RNA, at least 6 micrograms per sample, was extracted from PBMCs with Trizol reagent. Naive CD45RAhigh/CD27high T cell percentages were measured by flow cytometry on a PBMC aliquot from every donor. This clonotype occurred a few times. No cognate antigen has been identified for it. Since a much larger clone is just one base distant, this may be a read error. Library creation used 5' RACE. The run used an Illumina HiSeq 2500. A second roughly 6 to 11 cycle PCR used a sample-barcoded 5' primer and a J-beta primer mix. A template-switch 5' adaptor carrying 12 random nucleotides introduced a unique molecular identifier onto each TCR beta cDNA molecule. At least 2.5 million CDR3-containing paired-end reads were obtained from each sample. First-strand cDNA was synthesized from all RNA with the Mint cDNA synthesis kit, primed by a TRBC-specific oligonucleotide. Following uracil-DNA glycosylase treatment, a first 18-cycle PCR with universal primers M1SS and BC2_uni_R was performed on all cDNA. The authors processed their data as follows. For normalization, 1 million high-quality reads were randomly selected from each sample, with every read carrying a distinct molecular identifier. Instead of being binned into consensus sequences, reads with shared molecular identifiers were discarded. MiTCR, run with a Q25 quality threshold and the strictest error-elimination algorithm, handled CDR3 identification, clonotype clustering and error correction. A nonparametric unseen species model with Euler transformation was used to estimate a lower bound on total TCR beta diversity. Using fastp at Q25 and MiXCR, TCRdb reprocessed the public reads and kept productive beta chains. CDR3 protein duplicates are merged, each entry listing the most common genes and DNA. In this record, the V and J calls reflect TCRdb's handling and not the investigators' own analysis. This sample has about 640,000 distinct CDR3 sequences in its table, and less than 45% of those were observed once. The top ten constitute approximately 31% of the sample.

This receptor was obtained from a man older than 75 in good health. The chain links TRBV6-6 with TRBJ1-1; perhaps TRBD1 is the D gene, with 6 bases matching. The specimen was blood. The CDR3 region: CASAPGAVTEAFF. DNA sequence: TGTGCCAGTGCCCCAGGGGCGGTCACTGAAGCTTTCTTT.